The T cell receptor (beta chain) described here comes from a study of blood T cells in healthy people across ages. Study-wide points: A greater number of naive CD4+ cells and higher diversity distinguished long-lived donors from aged donors. Unsorted PBMCs prevented conclusive naive versus antigen-experienced comparison.

Germline lookup yields CDR1 KGHDR and CDR2 SFDVKD. The CDR3 consists of 16 residues. The V gene lost 0 bases and the J gene lost 7 bases, with 17 bases spanning the gap. Comments on this clonotype: Its antigen remains unknown.

The second PCR ran about 6 to 11 cycles with a sample-barcoded 5' primer and J-beta primers. TCRdb passed the 5' RACE reads through MiXCR, listing each CDR3 protein once. Counted here are 1.5 million to 1.8 million distinct CDR3 sequences, approximately 39% occurring once; the ten biggest clones make up about 4.1%. This chain connects TRBV24-1 to TRBJ1-2; TRBD1 might be the D (5 bases). The sequence derives from a woman between 18 and 30 years old in good health. Source material: blood. In nucleotides, the CDR3 is TGTGCCACCAGTGATTTGTTGCAGGGCCAGCTCTTTGGCTACACCTTC. It yields the protein CATSDLLQGQLFGYTF.